This TCR beta chain emerged from a study of vaccination and CD4 T cells after COVID-19. As for the study in general: A CEFX pool, an HIV-1 Nef pool, or no peptide went to control cultures.

Sequenced with the Oncomine TCR Beta short-read assay was DNA taken from cultured CD4+ T cells. TCRdb used MiXCR to reprocess the PCR reads, holding one entry per CDR3 protein. The table shows around 8,200 distinct CDR3 sequences, with roughly 45% occurring only once. This CDR3 region has 16 residues. The V and J ends lost 0 bases and 3 bases, in that order; junction bases with no gene match: 7. CDR1 and CDR2 from the germline V gene are DFQATT and SNEGSKA (reference sequence). Treatment reported: 10-day PBMC culture with coronavirus spike peptide pools or control peptides (ViraFEST assay). The unexposed donor's CD4+ T cells were collected before the COVID-19 pandemic (2011-2018). In regard to this clonotype: The target antigen is unknown.

The sequencing input was CD4+ T cells from blood, cultured in vitro. The receptor's source is a human donor in good health. The chain uses TRBV20-1 and TRBJ2-2; TRBD2 matches at 7 bases. The DNA of the CDR3 is TGCAGTGCTAGAGATCCGAGCGGGGCATACACCGGGGAGCTGTTTTTT. This codes for CSARDPSGAYTGELFF.